Below are 5 T cell receptor beta chains sequenced from a single sample in a study of T-cell memory formation after mild COVID-19. Each CDR3 protein gets one entry after TCRdb re-called the 5' RACE reads with MiXCR. The data contain 470,000 or so distinct CDR3 sequences, about a sixth of them singletons. The sample comprised PBMCs or a T cell subset sorted from them (not recorded which). Receptor source: a man aged 18 to 30 who had mild COVID-19 (a few samples of this study predate the infection). Cell type and time point are not known.

This rearrangement joins TRBV20-1 to TRBJ1-6; D is perhaps TRBD1 (5 bases). CDR3 length: 16 residues. Deletions cut 3 bases from V and 8 bases from J, with 20 bases between. The V gene's germline CDR1 is DFQATT and CDR2 SNEGSKA (reference sequence). The CDR3 DNA reads as TGCAGTGCTAGGGGGGTAGATGAGGGAATGGATTCACCCCTCCACTTT. Translation: CSARGVDEGMDSPLHF.

This clonotype was found a few times. V is TRBV7-8 and J is TRBJ1-5; a weak D match, TRBD1 (6 bases). CDR3 length: 12 residues. The germline CDR1 and CDR2 sequences are SGHVS and FQNEAQ. The V end was cut by 5 bases, the J end by 9 bases, with 11 bases between. The CDR3 spells CASSVRGAPQHF. DNA for the CDR3: TGTGCCAGCAGCGTACGGGGGGCGCCCCAGCATTTT. Combining the CDR3 with reference TRBV7-8 and TRBJ1-5 gives the whole variable domain GAGVSQSPRYKVAKRGQDVALRCDPISGHVSLFWYQQALGQGPEFLTYFQNEAQLDKSGLPSDRFFAERPEGSVSTLKIQRTQQEDSAVYLCASSVRGAPQHFGDGTRLSIL.

Only a few counts were recorded for this clonotype. The V gene is TRBV15, the J gene TRBJ1-2, with D perhaps TRBD1 (6 bases). The CDR3 length is 16 residues. V lost 3 bases and J 4 bases, leaving 18 bases between the germline ends. CDR1 and CDR2 from the germline V gene are LNHNV and YYDKDF (reference sequence). CDR3 in DNA: TGTGCCACCAGCAGCGAACGGGGGGGGCCAACCTATGGCTACACCTTC. This codes for CATSSERGGPTYGYTF.

This clonotype was found a few times. The gene calls are TRBV28 and TRBJ2-1, with 10 nucleotides matching TRBD2. Looked up from germline, CDR1 is MDHEN and CDR2 is SYDVKM. With 5 bases clipped from V and 6 bases from J, the junction kept 10 bases outside the gene matches. This CDR3 comprises 16 residues. This CDR3 reads CASSKELAGFGNEQFF. CDR3 nucleotides: TGTGCCAGCAGTAAGGAACTAGCGGGGTTCGGCAATGAGCAGTTCTTC.

The sample holds a few counts of this clonotype. This chain links TRBV24-1 with TRBJ2-1; weak D call: TRBD2 (6 bases). Trimming cost V 4 bases and J 2 bases, with 11 bases left between them. The CDR3 is 15 amino acids. Germline CDR1 is KGHDR and CDR2 is SFDVKD. The CDR3 sequence is CATSDPGGTYNEQFF. The CDR3 coding sequence is TGTGCCACCAGTGACCCAGGAGGGACCTACAATGAGCAGTTCTTC.